The next 15 T cell receptor beta chains were all read from a single sample in a study of graft-versus-host responses after intestinal transplantation. Here immunoSEQ multiplex PCR was the method, and the copy in TCRdb shows in-frame clones only, minus some. The repertoire holds some 110,000 clones, with approximately 90% as singletons. Antigens of these TCRs are unknown. The specimen comprised unstimulated CD4+ T cells sorted from spleen or lymph node cells, sampled before intestinal transplant. The receptor set was obtained from a human donor who received an intestinal transplant.

The chain is built from TRBV7-2 and TRBJ1-1, with D unclear. V was cut by 5 bases and J by 5 bases, with 9 bases left in between. The germline gives CDR1 SGHTA, CDR2 FQGNSA. This CDR3 has 12 residues. CDR3 region: CASSPEATEAFF. In DNA form, the CDR3 reads TGTGCCAGCAGCCCTGAGGCGACTGAAGCTTTCTTT.

The gene calls are TRBV29-1 and TRBJ1-2; maybe TRBD1 (5 bases). Trimming left V 7 bases short and J 0 bases short, with 15 bases between. The CDR3 runs 14 residues. The V gene's germline CDR1 is SQVTM and CDR2 ANQGSEA. The CDR3 DNA sequence: TGCAGCGCCGACGCGGCGGGGCCTAACTATGGCTACACCTTC. This codes for CSADAAGPNYGYTF.

The chain couples TRBV6-5 to TRBJ2-7; D may be TRBD1 (6 bases). CDR1 and CDR2 from the germline V gene are MNHEY and SVGAGI. CDR3 size: 15 residues. The V end lost 2 bases, the J end lost 3 bases, and 14 bases lay between the germline ends. The CDR3 is CASSYDRQTNYEQYF. CDR3 DNA sequence: TGTGCCAGCAGTTACGACAGGCAAACGAACTACGAGCAGTACTTC.

This clone was seen only once. The chain is built from TRBV28 and TRBJ1-5; the match to TRBD1 covers 8 bases. After removal of 3 bases from V and 2 bases from J, the junction contained 3 bases not matched to a gene. The CDR3 totals 15 residues. The V gene's germline CDR1 is MDHEN and CDR2 SYDVKM. The CDR3 bases are TGTGCCAGCAGTTTTGGGACAGGCCGCAATCAGCCCCAGCATTTT. It translates to CASSFGTGRNQPQHF.

CDR3 nucleotide sequence: TGTGCCTGGAGTGAAAGACAGGGGAGAGGCCAGCCCCAGCATTTT. This encodes CAWSERQGRGQPQHF. V is TRBV30 and J is TRBJ1-5, with 8 nucleotides matching TRBD1. Germline lookup yields CDR1 GTSNPN and CDR2 SVGIG (reference sequence). J was trimmed by 7 bases and V by 1 base; bases with no gene match: 9. This CDR3 contains 15 residues.

CDR3 loop: CASASRQGAGELFF. CDR3 coding DNA: TGTGCCAGCGCTTCGAGACAGGGGGCCGGGGAGCTGTTTTTT. This sequence joins TRBV9 and TRBJ2-2, with 9 bases aligning to TRBD1. V lost 7 bases and J lost 6; bases outside the gene matches: 7. In germline, CDR1 is SGDLS, CDR2 YYNGEE. This CDR3 is built from 14 residues.

The chain couples TRBV5-1 to TRBJ1-1, with 10 bases fitting TRBD1. Trimming cost V 3 bases and J 4 bases; bases outside gene matches: 6. The CDR3 totals 15 residues. CDR1 SGHRS and CDR2 YFSETQ come from the germline V gene. In DNA, the CDR3 is TGCGCCAGCAGCTACCGGACAGGGGGGACCACTGAAGCTTTCTTT. Residues: CASSYRTGGTTEAFF. The full variable domain, in which reference TRBV5-1 and TRBJ1-1 provide the parts outside the CDR3, is KAGVTQTPRYLIKTRGQQVTLSCSPISGHRSVSWYQQTPGQGLQFLFEYFSETQRNKGNFPGRFSGRQFSNSRSEMNVSTLELGDSALYLCASSYRTGGTTEAFFGQGTRLTVV.

The V gene is TRBV4-1, the J gene TRBJ2-3; possible D gene TRBD2, 5 bases. V lost 0 bases to trimming and J lost 3 bases, with 13 bases between them. The CDR3 extends over 16 amino acids. Germline CDR1 and CDR2: MGHRA and YSYEKL. The chain's CDR3 is CASSQEPRGGTDTQYF. In nucleotides, the CDR3 is TGCGCCAGCAGCCAAGAACCTCGTGGCGGGACAGATACGCAGTATTTT.

The V call is TRBV19, the J call TRBJ1-3; no definite D call. Trimming left V 7 bases short and J 0 bases short, with 10 bases between. CDR1 is LNHDA and CDR2 is SQIVND in the germline V gene (reference sequence). The CDR3 consists of 14 residues. The CDR3 bases are TGTGCCAGTAACCCCGGAGTCTCTGGAAACACCATATATTTT. This sequence encodes CASNPGVSGNTIYF.

The gene calls are TRBV5-5 and TRBJ2-2; TRBD2 matches 7 bases. Germline V gene sequence: CDR1 SGHKS, CDR2 YYEKEE (reference sequence). V trimming: 2 bases; J trimming: 8 bases; junction bases outside the gene matches: 15. CDR3 length: 17 residues. The CDR3 loop is CASSLAGSISVVGELFF. The CDR3 DNA reads as TGTGCCAGCAGCTTAGCGGGGAGTATTTCGGTTGTTGGGGAGCTGTTTTTT.

The chain recombines TRBV5-4 with TRBJ2-5; D is undetermined. CDR3 length: 13 residues. Looked up from germline, CDR1 is SGHNT and CDR2 is YYREEE (reference sequence). The germline V and J ends were trimmed by 2 bases and 3 bases, with 8 bases remaining between them. CDR3 sequence (DNA): TGTGCCAGCAGCTTCTACCCAAAAGAGACCCAGTACTTC. This gives the protein CASSFYPKETQYF.

The chain is built from TRBV19 and TRBJ2-2; possibly TRBD2 for D (6 bases). Trimming pared 5 bases from V and 5 bases from J, leaving 12 bases between. The CDR3 runs 14 residues. Germline V gene lookup returns CDR1 LNHDA and CDR2 SQIVND (reference sequence). The chain's CDR3 is CASSVRLDTGELFF. The CDR3, as DNA: TGTGCCAGTAGTGTCCGACTAGATACCGGGGAGCTGTTTTTT.

The chain combines TRBV7-2 with TRBJ2-7; 13 bases line up with TRBD2. The CDR3 consists of 18 residues. Germline V lookup: CDR1 SGHTA, CDR2 FQGNSA. J lost 5 bases, V lost 1 base, and 11 bases had no gene match. Written as DNA, the CDR3 is TGTGCCAGCAGCTTAGTATCGACTAGCGGGGGGTACAGGAACGAGCAGTACTTC. Protein product: CASSLVSTSGGYRNEQYF.

V gene TRBV11-2 combines with J gene TRBJ2-5, with 14 bases matching TRBD2. V shed 5 bases and J 5 bases; nucleotides not matched to a gene: 4. CDR3 size: 15 residues. Germline V CDR1 and CDR2: SGHAT, FQNNGV. In nucleotides, the CDR3 is TGTGCCAGCAGCGAGGGACTAGCGGGAGCTGAGACCCAGTACTTC. Protein product: CASSEGLAGAETQYF.

The chain joins TRBV9 to TRBJ2-7, with 9 bases identical to TRBD2. CDR3 length equals 15 residues. CDR1 SGDLS and CDR2 YYNGEE come from the germline V gene. J was trimmed by 0 bases and V by 4 bases; bases with no gene match: 5. The DNA of the CDR3 is TGTGCCAGCAGCCCCCTAGCGGGACTCTCCTACGAGCAGTACTTC. Protein product: CASSPLAGLSYEQYF. The full variable domain, rest sourced from reference TRBV9 and TRBJ2-7, is DSGVTQTPKHLITATGQRVTLRCSPRSGDLSVYWYQQSLDQGLQFLIQYYNGEERAKGNILERFSAQQFPDLHSELNLSSLELGDSALYFCASSPLAGLSYEQYFGPGTRLTVT.